This paragraph reports one TCR beta chain. This sample is part of a study of T cells after yellow fever vaccination. Template switching with 5'RACE generated the TCR cDNA and added a universal primer site and UMIs. TCRdb recomputed calls from the 5' RACE reads with MiXCR, one row per CDR3 protein. The sample holds 610,000 or so distinct CDR3 sequences, around 12% seen once. The CDR3 contains 17 residues. Germline values: CDR1 LGHNA, CDR2 YSLEER. V lost 5 bases, J lost 9 bases, and 15 bases stayed unmatched. The sequence was collected from a man aged 25 to 40 who received the YFV17D yellow fever vaccine. The chain has TRBV4-3 and TRBJ2-1, with 11 nucleotides matching TRBD2. The specimen comprised PBMCs, sampled on the day of the yellow fever booster vaccination. The CDR3 reads CASSKGYLAGGRIEQFF. The CDR3, as DNA: TGCGCCAGCAGCAAAGGCTACTTAGCGGGAGGGCGGATTGAGCAGTTCTTC.